Each of the 7 T cell receptor beta chains below was sequenced from the same sample in a study of regulatory T cells in long-lasting Graves disease. Arm-PCR of CDR3 regions with iRepertoire HTBI primers generated TCR beta libraries. In TCRdb, the multiplex PCR reads were re-called with MiXCR into one record per CDR3 protein. The sample contains 350,000 to 450,000 distinct CDR3 sequences, around 21% of which appear only once. Time point of the sample: persistent/refractory GD, antithyroid drugs over 5 years with positive TRAb. PBMC RNA was the source of the TCR library. This specimen was peripheral blood mononuclear cells (PBMCs), taken when the disease was refractory, from a patient treated with antithyroid drugs. These receptors all stem from a female donor with Graves disease.

This clonotype was seen a handful of times. The chain uses TRBV12-3 or TRBV12-4 and TRBJ1-1; no reliable D call. The CDR3 covers 15 residues. V lost 6 bases to trimming and J lost 6 bases, with 20 bases between them. DNA of the CDR3: TGTGCCAGCAGCCCCATCCGGCGGGGATTCGCTGAAGCTTTCTTT. Its translation is CASSPIRRGFAEAFF.

The chain combines TRBV10-3 with TRBJ2-7; no clear D gene. With 2 bases removed from V and 5 bases from J, the gap between germline ends came to 4 bases. Germline V CDR1 and CDR2: ENHRY, SYGVKD. This CDR3 is built from 11 residues. The CDR3 DNA reads TGTGCCATCAGTGAGGGGGACGAGCAGTACTTC. This encodes CAISEGDEQYF.

The chain recombines TRBV20-1 with TRBJ2-5; D is unclear. CDR3 length: 14 residues. Trimming cost V 2 bases and J 1 base, with 11 bases left between them. Germline CDR1 DFQATT, CDR2 SNEGSKA (reference sequence). The CDR3 protein is CSARSPWAQETQYF. The DNA for the CDR3 is TGCAGTGCTAGAAGTCCTTGGGCCCAAGAGACCCAGTACTTC.

This clonotype has at least ten counts. This chain links TRBV7-8 with TRBJ2-2, with TRBD2 matching 9 bases. The CDR3 is made up of 16 amino acids. V lost 2 bases and J lost 3; bases outside the gene matches: 4. Germline values: CDR1 SGHVS, CDR2 FQNEAQ. CDR3 residues: CASSLRLAGHTGELFF. For the CDR3, the DNA is TGTGCCAGCAGCTTACGTCTAGCGGGGCACACCGGGGAGCTGTTTTTT.

This clonotype was observed at least ten times. The rearrangement uses TRBV7-9 and TRBJ2-7; D may be TRBD2 (7 bases). From germline, CDR1 is SEHNR and CDR2 FQNEAQ (reference sequence). Trimming shortened V by 0 bases and J by 2 bases, and 17 bases separated the two germline ends. The CDR3 covers 17 residues. The CDR3 reads CASSLAPRGGKAYEQYF. The CDR3 DNA reads TGTGCCAGCAGCTTAGCTCCCAGGGGAGGGAAGGCCTACGAGCAGTACTTC.

The J gene is TRBJ1-3, the V gene TRBV6-2 or TRBV6-3; D is perhaps TRBD1 (5 bases). Trimming took off 5 bases at V and 0 bases at J, with 11 bases between the two ends. The CDR3 runs to 15 residues. Germline V gene lookup returns CDR1 MNHEY and CDR2 SVGEGT. CDR3 in DNA: TGTGCCAGCAGTCGCCCCGGGACCTCTGGAAACACCATATATTTT. It codes for CASSRPGTSGNTIYF.

A few counts support this clonotype. The chain is built from TRBV19 and TRBJ1-1; 11 nucleotides line up with TRBD1. V dropped 4 bases and J dropped 4; count of bases not matched to a gene: 8. The CDR3 sequence is 16 residues long. Germline V CDR1 and CDR2: LNHDA, SQIVND (reference sequence). As DNA, the CDR3 is TGTGCCAGTAGTACAAACCTGGGACAGGGGGGCACTGAAGCTTTCTTT. Protein: CASSTNLGQGGTEAFF.